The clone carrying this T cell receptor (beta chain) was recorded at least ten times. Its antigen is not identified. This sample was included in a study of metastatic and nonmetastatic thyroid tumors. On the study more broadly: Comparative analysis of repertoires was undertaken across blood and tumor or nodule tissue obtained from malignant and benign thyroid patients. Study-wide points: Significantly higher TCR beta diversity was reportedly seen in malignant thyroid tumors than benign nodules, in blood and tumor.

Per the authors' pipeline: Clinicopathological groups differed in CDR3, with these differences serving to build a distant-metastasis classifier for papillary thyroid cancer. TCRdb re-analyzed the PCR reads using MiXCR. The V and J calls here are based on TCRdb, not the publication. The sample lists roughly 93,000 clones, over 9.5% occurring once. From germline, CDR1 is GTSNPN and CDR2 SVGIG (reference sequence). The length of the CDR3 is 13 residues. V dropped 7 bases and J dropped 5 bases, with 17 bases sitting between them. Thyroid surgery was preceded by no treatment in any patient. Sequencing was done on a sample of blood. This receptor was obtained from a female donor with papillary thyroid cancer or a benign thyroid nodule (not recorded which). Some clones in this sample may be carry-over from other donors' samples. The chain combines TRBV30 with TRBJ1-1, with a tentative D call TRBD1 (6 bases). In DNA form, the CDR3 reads TGTGCCTACAACAGGGTTTTTGGGACTGAAGCTTTCTTT. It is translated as CAYNRVFGTEAFF.